This T cell receptor (beta chain) was sequenced in a study of cytomegalovirus exposure and HLA in healthy donors. The V gene's germline CDR1 is SGHRS and CDR2 YFSETQ. The CDR3 is made up of 15 amino acids. V dropped 4 bases and J dropped 4; count of bases not matched to a gene: 6. The PCR employed 60 Vbeta primers together with 13 Jbeta primers. The assay was immunoSEQ multiplex PCR, and TCRdb's table has in-frame clones only and misses some. The sample has 95,000 to 150,000 clones, more than 65% seen once. The origin of this receptor is a man in his late teens or twenties in good health and CMV-seropositive. The rearrangement links TRBV5-1 to TRBJ2-1; the match to TRBD2 covers 9 bases. Sequenced sample: PBMCs. CDR3 sequence reads: CASSNLAGLYNEQFF. The CDR3 nucleotides are TGCGCCAGCAGCAATCTAGCGGGACTTTACAATGAGCAGTTCTTC.